A selection of T cell receptor beta chains follows, all from one sample in a study of shared clonotypes between healthy human individuals. Here immunoSEQ multiplex PCR was the method, and the copy in TCRdb shows in-frame clones only, minus some. The repertoire holds about 960,000 clones, with approximately 80% as singletons. Sequenced: memory CD4+ T cells sorted from blood. The source is a man aged 18-30 years in good health. CDR3s include the opening cysteine and the closing phenylalanine or tryptophan. A D gene is named only where the DNA matches it firmly. Where a row states a size, it is once, few, many or the class of an expanded clone; other rows omit it.

D gene: -
J gene: TRBJ2-1
clone size: -
CDR3 length: 14
V gene: TRBV7-2
CDR3 DNA: TGTGCCAGCAGCTTAGATAGGAGTGGGTATTGGTGGTTCTTC
CDR3 protein: CASSLDRSGYWWFF

D gene: TRBD2
J gene: TRBJ2-4
clone size: -
CDR3 length: 14
V gene: TRBV5-1
CDR3 DNA: TGCGCCAGCAGCTCTGGACTAGCGGGAGACATTCAGTACTTC
CDR3 protein: CASSSGLAGDIQYF

D gene: TRBD2
J gene: TRBJ2-3
clone size: -
CDR3 length: 15
V gene: TRBV2
CDR3 DNA: TGTGCCAGCAGTATACTAGCGGGAGTTGCAGATACGCAGTATTTT
CDR3 protein: CASSILAGVADTQYF

D gene: -
J gene: TRBJ2-2
clone size: many
CDR3 length: 18
V gene: TRBV4-1
CDR3 DNA: TGCGCCAGCAGCCAAGAACCCGTGGGGGGCCCGAACACCGGGGAGCTGTTTTTT
CDR3 protein: CASSQEPVGGPNTGELFF

D gene: -
J gene: TRBJ2-2
clone size: -
CDR3 length: 9
V gene: TRBV9
CDR3 DNA: TGTGCCAGCAGCGGGGAGCTGTTTTTT
CDR3 protein: CASSGELFF

D gene: -
J gene: TRBJ1-3
clone size: -
CDR3 length: 16
V gene: TRBV28
CDR3 DNA: TGTGCCAGCAGTCCCTTGGAAGGGAGCTCTGGAAACACCATATATTTT
CDR3 protein: CASSPLEGSSGNTIYF

D gene: -
J gene: TRBJ1-1
clone size: -
CDR3 length: 15
V gene: TRBV5-8
CDR3 DNA: TGTGCCAGCAGCAGGCCCGGGATTTATTACACTGAAGCTTTCTTT
CDR3 protein: CASSRPGIYYTEAFF

D gene: -
J gene: TRBJ2-3
clone size: -
CDR3 length: 14
V gene: TRBV19
CDR3 DNA: TGTGCCAGTAGTCTCCGCGGCTTCACAGATACGCAGTATTTT
CDR3 protein: CASSLRGFTDTQYF

D gene: TRBD2
J gene: TRBJ2-7
clone size: -
CDR3 length: 14
V gene: TRBV6-6
CDR3 DNA: TGTGCCAGCAGGACCGGGACTATCCTCTACGAGCAGTACTTC
CDR3 protein: CASRTGTILYEQYF

D gene: -
J gene: TRBJ1-2
clone size: -
CDR3 length: 14
V gene: TRBV7-2
CDR3 DNA: TGTGCCAGCAGCTTAGATTGGCCGTTCTATGGCTACACCTTC
CDR3 protein: CASSLDWPFYGYTF

D gene: -
J gene: TRBJ2-7
clone size: -
CDR3 length: 13
V gene: TRBV27
CDR3 DNA: TGTGCCAGCAGTTTTAGGTGGGGGGCCGAGCAGTACTTC
CDR3 protein: CASSFRWGAEQYF

D gene: -
J gene: TRBJ1-1
clone size: -
CDR3 length: 12
V gene: TRBV29-1
CDR3 DNA: TGCAGCGTTACCGTCATGAACACTGAAGCTTTCTTT
CDR3 protein: CSVTVMNTEAFF

D gene: -
J gene: TRBJ1-1
clone size: -
CDR3 length: 17
V gene: TRBV19
CDR3 DNA: TGTGCCAGTAGACACGCCTCGCCCCTGGCAGGTACCACTGAAGCTTTCTTT
CDR3 protein: CASRHASPLAGTTEAFF

D gene: -
J gene: TRBJ2-1
clone size: few
CDR3 length: 16
V gene: TRBV18
CDR3 DNA: TGTGCCAGCTCACCACCGGGCCCAATTGGAAACAATGAGCAGTTCTTC
CDR3 protein: CASSPPGPIGNNEQFF

D gene: -
J gene: TRBJ2-2
clone size: few
CDR3 length: 11
V gene: TRBV7-9
CDR3 DNA: TGTGCCAGCCACGGAACCGGGGAGCTGTTTTTT
CDR3 protein: CASHGTGELFF

D gene: -
J gene: TRBJ1-2
clone size: -
CDR3 length: 13
V gene: TRBV27
CDR3 DNA: TGTGCCAGCAGCTTCCGGGACGGTTATGGCTACACCTTC
CDR3 protein: CASSFRDGYGYTF

D gene: -
J gene: TRBJ2-3
clone size: -
CDR3 length: 11
V gene: TRBV28
CDR3 DNA: TGTGCCAGCTTCGGCACAGATACGCAGTATTTT
CDR3 protein: CASFGTDTQYF